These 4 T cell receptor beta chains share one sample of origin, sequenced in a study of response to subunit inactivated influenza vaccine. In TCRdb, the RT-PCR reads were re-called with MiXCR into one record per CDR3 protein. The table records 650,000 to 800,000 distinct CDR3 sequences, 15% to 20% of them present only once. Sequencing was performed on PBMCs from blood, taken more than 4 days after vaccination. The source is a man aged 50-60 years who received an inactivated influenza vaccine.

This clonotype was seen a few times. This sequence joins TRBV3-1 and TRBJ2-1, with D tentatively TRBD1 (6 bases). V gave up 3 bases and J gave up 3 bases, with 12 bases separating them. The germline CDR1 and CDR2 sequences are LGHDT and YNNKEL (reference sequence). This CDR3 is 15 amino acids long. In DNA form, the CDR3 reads TGTGCCAGCAGCCACAACTACAGGGACTACAATGAGCAGTTCTTC. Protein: CASSHNYRDYNEQFF.

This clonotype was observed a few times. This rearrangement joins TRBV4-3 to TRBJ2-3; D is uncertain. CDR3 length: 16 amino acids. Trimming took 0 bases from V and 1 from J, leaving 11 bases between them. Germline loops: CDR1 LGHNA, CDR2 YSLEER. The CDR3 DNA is TGCGCCAGCAGCCAAGATGAGAAGCCTGGCACAGATACGCAGTATTTT. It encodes CASSQDEKPGTDTQYF.

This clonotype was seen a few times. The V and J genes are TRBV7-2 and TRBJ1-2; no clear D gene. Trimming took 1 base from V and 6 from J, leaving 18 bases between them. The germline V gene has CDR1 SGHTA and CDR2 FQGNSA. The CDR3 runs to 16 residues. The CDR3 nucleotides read TGTGCCAGCAGCTTAGGCGGGCCAATAGAAGTCGATGGCTACACCTTC. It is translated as CASSLGGPIEVDGYTF.

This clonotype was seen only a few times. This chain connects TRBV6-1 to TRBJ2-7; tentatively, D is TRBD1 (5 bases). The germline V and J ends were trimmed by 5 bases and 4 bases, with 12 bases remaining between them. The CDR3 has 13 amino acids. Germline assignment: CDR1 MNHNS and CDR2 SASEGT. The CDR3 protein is CASSLRTPYEQYF. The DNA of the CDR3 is TGTGCCAGCAGTCTTAGGACACCTTACGAGCAGTACTTC.